This TCR beta chain was identified during a study of T cells in Graves' hyperthyroidism and ophthalmopathy. In the study overall: Pretreatment peripheral blood was obtained at initial diagnosis.

Exclusions: uncontrolled infection, other autoimmune disease, pregnancy, lactation. Blood sampling occurred at first hyperthyroidism diagnosis, ahead of any ophthalmopathy symptoms. Study findings and constraints: Most expanded thyroid clonotypes above 0.001 recurred in blood.

The TCR beta CDR3 regions underwent amplification using RNA transcripts as the source. An initial round of RT-PCR targeting the TCR CDR3 relied on the HTBI primer set. From the multiplex PCR reads, TCRdb called clonotypes with MiXCR, one entry per CDR3 protein. Counted here are a few hundred thousand distinct CDR3 sequences, approximately 14% occurring once; the ten biggest clones make up 25% to 30%. From germline, CDR1 is DFQATT and CDR2 SNEGSKA (reference sequence). The junction had 12 bases not matched to a gene; V was cut back by 6 bases and J by 5 bases. The CDR3 has 14 residues. This clonotype was seen only a few times. The antigen remains undetermined.

This TCR was recovered from a woman under 30 with Graves' hyperthyroidism that later progressed to Graves' ophthalmopathy. The V and J genes are TRBV20-1 and TRBJ2-7, with TRBD1 identical over 8 bases. Sequencing input: blood. The CDR3, as DNA: TGCAGTGCCCCTAAGCCGACAGGGGTCGACGAGCAGTACTTC. Translating gives CSAPKPTGVDEQYF.